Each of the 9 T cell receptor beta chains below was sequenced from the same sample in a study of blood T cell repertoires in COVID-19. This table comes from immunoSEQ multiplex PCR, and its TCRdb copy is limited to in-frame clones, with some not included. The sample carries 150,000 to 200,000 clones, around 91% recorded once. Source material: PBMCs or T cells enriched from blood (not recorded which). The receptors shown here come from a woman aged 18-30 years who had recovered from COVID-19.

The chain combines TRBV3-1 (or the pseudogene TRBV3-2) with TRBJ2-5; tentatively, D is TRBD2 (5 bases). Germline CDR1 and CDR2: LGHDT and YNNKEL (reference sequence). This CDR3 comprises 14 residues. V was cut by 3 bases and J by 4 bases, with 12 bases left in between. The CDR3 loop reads CASSHGGLLETQYF. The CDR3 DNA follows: TGTGCCAGCAGCCACGGAGGCCTACTAGAGACCCAGTACTTC.

CDR3 loop: CASEGDQNEQFF. CDR3 sequence (DNA): TGTGCCAGCGAGGGGGACCAAAATGAGCAGTTCTTC. V is TRBV27 and J is TRBJ2-1; the D gene is possibly TRBD1 (6 bases). V lost 8 bases, J lost 7 bases, and 12 bases lay in between. Looked up from germline, CDR1 is MNHEY and CDR2 is SMNVEV (reference sequence). The CDR3 has 12 residues.

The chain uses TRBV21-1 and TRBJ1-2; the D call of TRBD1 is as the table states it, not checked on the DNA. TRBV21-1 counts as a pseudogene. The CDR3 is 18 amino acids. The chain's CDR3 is CASSKTYKGPDRSCGYTF. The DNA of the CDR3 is TGTGCCAGCAGCAAAACATATAAGGGGCCTGACAGGTCTTGCGGCTACACCTTC.

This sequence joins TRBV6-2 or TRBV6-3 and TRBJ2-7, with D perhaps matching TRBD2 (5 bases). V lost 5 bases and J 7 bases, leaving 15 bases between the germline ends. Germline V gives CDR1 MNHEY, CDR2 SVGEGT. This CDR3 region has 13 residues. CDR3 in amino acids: CASSRVRGGEQYF. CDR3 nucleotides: TGTGCCAGCAGTCGAGTTCGGGGTGGGGAGCAGTACTTC.

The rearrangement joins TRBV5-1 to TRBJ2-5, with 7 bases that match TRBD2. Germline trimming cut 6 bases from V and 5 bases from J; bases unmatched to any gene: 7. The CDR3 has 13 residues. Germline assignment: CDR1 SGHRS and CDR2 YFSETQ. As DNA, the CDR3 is TGCGCCAGCAAGATAGCGGGTAGGGAGACCCAGTACTTC. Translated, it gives CASKIAGRETQYF.

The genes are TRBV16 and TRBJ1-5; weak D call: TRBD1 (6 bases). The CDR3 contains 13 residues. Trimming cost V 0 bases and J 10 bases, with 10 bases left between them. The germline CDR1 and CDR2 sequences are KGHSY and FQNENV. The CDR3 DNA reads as TGTGCCAGCAGCCAATCGCTGGACAGTCCCCAGCATTTT. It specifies CASSQSLDSPQHF.

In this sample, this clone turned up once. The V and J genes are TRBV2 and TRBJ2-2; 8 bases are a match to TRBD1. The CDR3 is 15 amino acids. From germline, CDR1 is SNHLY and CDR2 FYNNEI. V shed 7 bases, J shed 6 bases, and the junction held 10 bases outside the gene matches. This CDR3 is CASTSSPTGAGELFF. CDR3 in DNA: TGTGCCAGCACGTCTTCCCCGACAGGGGCCGGGGAGCTGTTTTTT.

The CDR3 protein is CASSFGFAYEQYF. In DNA, the CDR3 is TGTGCCAGCAGCTTCGGGTTCGCCTACGAGCAGTACTTC. The chain has TRBV7-2 and TRBJ2-7; no definite D call. CDR1 SGHTA and CDR2 FQGNSA come from the germline V gene. This CDR3 spans 13 amino acids. V was pared by 3 bases and J by 2 bases, with 8 bases between.

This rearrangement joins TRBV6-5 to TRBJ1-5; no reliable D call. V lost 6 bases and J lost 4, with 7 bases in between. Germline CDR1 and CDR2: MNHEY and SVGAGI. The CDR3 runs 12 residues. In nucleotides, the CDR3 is TGTGCCAGCAGACTCCCTAATCAGCCCCAGCATTTT. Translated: CASRLPNQPQHF.